The 9 T cell receptor beta chains in this list originate from one sample, sequenced in a study of blood T cell repertoires in COVID-19. Assay: immunoSEQ multiplex PCR; the TCRdb copy retains only in-frame clones and omits some. The sample has 140,000 to 150,000 clones; over 70% are singletons. The sample was peripheral blood. These receptors originate from a man aged 65 to 85 who had recovered from COVID-19.

The CDR3 DNA reads as TGTGCCAGCAGTTTACCTTATCAGCCCCAGCATTTT. This codes for CASSLPYQPQHF. V gene TRBV28 combines with J gene TRBJ1-5, with unresolved D. The V end was cut by 2 bases, the J end by 5 bases, with 4 bases between. CDR3 size: 12 residues. Per germline, CDR1 MDHEN and CDR2 SYDVKM.

DNA of the CDR3: TGTGCCAGCATTCGCCCGGGGTACGGCACTGAAGCTTTCTTT. It codes for CASIRPGYGTEAFF. The chain carries TRBV25-1 and TRBJ1-1; no clear D. The CDR3 runs 14 residues. V was trimmed by 7 bases and J by 4 bases, leaving 16 bases between them. Germline lookup yields CDR1 MGHDK and CDR2 SYGVNS.

The rearrangement links TRBV5-4 to TRBJ2-2; 12 bases fit TRBD2. Per germline, CDR1 SGHNT and CDR2 YYREEE (reference sequence). The CDR3 is 18 amino acids. After removal of 4 bases from V and 0 bases from J, the junction contained 7 bases not matched to a gene. CDR3 in DNA: TGTGCCAGCAGCCCCGGGACTAGCGGGCGGGCGAACACCGGGGAGCTGTTTTTT. Protein: CASSPGTSGRANTGELFF.

The chain is built from TRBV4-1 and TRBJ2-2, with D possibly TRBD2 on 6 matching bases. Trimming removed 4 bases at V and 7 bases at J, with 19 bases between. Germline values: CDR1 MGHRA, CDR2 YSYEKL. The CDR3 has 16 amino acids. DNA for the CDR3: TGCGCCAGCAGCCCAGGGAGAGCGCAGGGAGGCGGGGAGCTGTTTTTT. Its translation is CASSPGRAQGGGELFF.

V and J are TRBV6-5 and TRBJ1-4, with D maybe TRBD1 (5 bases). CDR3 length equals 14 residues. CDR1 and CDR2 from the germline V gene are MNHEY and SVGAGI. With 4 bases removed from V and 3 bases from J, the gap between germline ends came to 9 bases. For the CDR3, the DNA is TGTGCCAGCAGTTCGTGGGGGGCTAATGAAAAACTGTTTTTT. Protein sequence: CASSSWGANEKLFF.

The genes are TRBV7-2 and TRBJ2-7, with D uncertain. This CDR3 region has 13 residues. V gave up 4 bases and J gave up 7 bases, with 14 bases separating them. Germline-derived CDR1 and CDR2 are SGHTA and FQGNSA. CDR3 loop: CASSSGWASEQYF. CDR3 DNA: TGTGCCAGCAGCTCTGGGTGGGCGTCGGAGCAGTACTTC.

The rearrangement links TRBV29-1 to TRBJ2-1, with D perhaps matching TRBD2 (7 bases). The CDR3 is made up of 14 amino acids. With 0 bases removed from V and 7 bases from J, the gap between germline ends came to 13 bases. Germline loops: CDR1 SQVTM, CDR2 ANQGSEA. The CDR3 DNA reads TGCAGCGTTGAAGAGTACAGGGAGGGGAATGAGCAGTTCTTC. Translation gives CSVEEYREGNEQFF.

In its sample, this clone was seen a few times. The chain recombines TRBV5-5 with TRBJ1-1, with a possible D match to TRBD1 (6 bases). Germline V gene lookup returns CDR1 SGHKS and CDR2 YYEKEE (reference sequence). Trimming took 4 bases from V and 11 from J, leaving 18 bases between them. This CDR3 comprises 13 residues. CDR3: CASSQTITGMAFF. The CDR3 bases are TGTGCCAGCAGCCAAACCATTACAGGGATGGCTTTCTTT.

V is TRBV19 and J is TRBJ1-5; 8 bases are shared with TRBD1. Germline V gene lookup returns CDR1 LNHDA and CDR2 SQIVND (reference sequence). The CDR3 spans 15 residues. The J segment lost 4 bases and the V segment lost 1 base, leaving 3 bases of the junction unmatched. CDR3 bases: TGTGCCAGTAGTATAGGACAGGGGCTTAATCAGCCCCAGCATTTT. Its protein is CASSIGQGLNQPQHF.